This TCR beta chain was captured in a study of prognosis after radiotherapy for stage I lung cancer. The ends were cut back, 3 bases at V and 5 bases at J, with 11 bases in the middle. Germline V gene lookup returns CDR1 MNHGY and CDR2 SVAAGI. The CDR3 has 15 amino acids. This clonotype was found once. This probably arose from a read error, given a far larger clone one base away. CDR3 of TCR beta was amplified from genomic DNA via a two-round multiplex PCR. It was primers specific to each TRBV and TRBJ gene that first-round PCR used. Universal primers were used for second-round PCR. TCRdb redid the calling of the multiplex PCR reads with MiXCR, one entry per CDR3 protein. The table shows over 25,000 distinct CDR3 sequences, with approximately 44% occurring only once.

This chain joins TRBV6-9 and TRBJ2-6, with D maybe TRBD2 (5 bases). Specimen: PBMCs, collected before or after stereotactic body radiation therapy (not recorded which). This clonotype was sampled from a donor over 45 with non-small cell lung cancer. The CDR3 region has the DNA TGTGCCAGCAGTTACAGAGGGCCTTGGGCCAACGTCCTGACTTTC. It is translated as CASSYRGPWANVLTF.